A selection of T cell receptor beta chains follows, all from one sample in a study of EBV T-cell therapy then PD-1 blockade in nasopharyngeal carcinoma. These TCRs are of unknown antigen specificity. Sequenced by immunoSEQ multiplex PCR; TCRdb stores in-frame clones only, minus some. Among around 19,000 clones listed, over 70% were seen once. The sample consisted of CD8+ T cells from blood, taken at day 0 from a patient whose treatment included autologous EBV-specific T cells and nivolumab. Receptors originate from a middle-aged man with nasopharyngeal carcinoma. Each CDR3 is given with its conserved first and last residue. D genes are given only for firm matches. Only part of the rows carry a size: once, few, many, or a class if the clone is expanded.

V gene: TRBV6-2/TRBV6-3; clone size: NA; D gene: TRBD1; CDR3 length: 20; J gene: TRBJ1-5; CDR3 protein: CASSYVPTDRATFFNQPQHF; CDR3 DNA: TGTGCCAGCAGTTACGTCCCCACTGACAGGGCCACCTTCTTCAATCAGCCCCAGCATTTT
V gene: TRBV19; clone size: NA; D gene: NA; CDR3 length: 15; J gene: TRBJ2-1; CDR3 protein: CASSKYSGYPDEQFF; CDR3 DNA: TGTGCCAGTAGTAAGTATAGCGGATACCCTGATGAGCAGTTCTTC
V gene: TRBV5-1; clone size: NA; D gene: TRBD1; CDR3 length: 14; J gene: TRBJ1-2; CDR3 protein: CASSSEDRGYGYTF; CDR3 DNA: TGCGCCAGCAGCTCGGAGGACAGGGGTTATGGCTACACCTTC
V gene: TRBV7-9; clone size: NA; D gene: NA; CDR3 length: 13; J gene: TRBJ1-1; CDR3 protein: CASSGLLNTEAFF; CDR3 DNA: TGTGCCAGCAGCGGACTGCTGAACACTGAAGCTTTCTTT
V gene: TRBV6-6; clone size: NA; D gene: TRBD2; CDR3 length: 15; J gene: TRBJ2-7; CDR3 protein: CASSISGGGPYEQYF; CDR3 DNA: TGTGCCAGCAGCATTAGCGGGGGGGGACCCTACGAGCAGTACTTC
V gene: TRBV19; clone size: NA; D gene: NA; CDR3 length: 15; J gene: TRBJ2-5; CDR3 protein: CASSFGTGYQETQYF; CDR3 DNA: TGTGCCAGTAGTTTCGGGACCGGGTACCAAGAGACCCAGTACTTC
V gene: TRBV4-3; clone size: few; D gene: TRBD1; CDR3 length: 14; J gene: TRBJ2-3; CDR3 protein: CASSPTGGADTQYF; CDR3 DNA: TGCGCCAGCAGCCCGACAGGGGGGGCAGATACGCAGTATTTT
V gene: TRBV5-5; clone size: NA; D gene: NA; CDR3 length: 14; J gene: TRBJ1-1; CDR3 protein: CASSLFPGVAEAFF; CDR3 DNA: TGTGCCAGCAGCTTGTTCCCGGGGGTGGCTGAAGCTTTCTTT
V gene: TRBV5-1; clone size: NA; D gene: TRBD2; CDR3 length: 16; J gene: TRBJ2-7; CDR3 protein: CASSPASGGLIHEQYF; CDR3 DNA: TGCGCCAGCAGCCCGGCTAGCGGGGGCCTAATCCACGAGCAGTACTTC
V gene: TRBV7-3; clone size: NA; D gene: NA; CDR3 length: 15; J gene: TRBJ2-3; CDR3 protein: CASSLLGGTADTQYF; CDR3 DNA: TGTGCCAGCAGCTTATTAGGGGGAACCGCAGATACGCAGTATTTT
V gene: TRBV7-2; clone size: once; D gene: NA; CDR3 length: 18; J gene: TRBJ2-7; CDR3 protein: CASSLEPLIGGSSYEQYF; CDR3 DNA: TGTGCCAGCAGCTTAGAGCCGTTGATTGGGGGGTCCTCCTACGAGCAGTACTTC
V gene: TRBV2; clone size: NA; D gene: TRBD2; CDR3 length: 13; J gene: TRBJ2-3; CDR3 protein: CATVLAGTDTQYF; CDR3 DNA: TGTGCCACCGTACTAGCGGGCACAGATACGCAGTATTTT
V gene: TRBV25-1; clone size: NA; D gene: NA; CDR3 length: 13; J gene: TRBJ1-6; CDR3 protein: CASSDREHSPLHF; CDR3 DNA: TGTGCCAGCAGTGACAGAGAGCATTCACCCCTCCACTTT
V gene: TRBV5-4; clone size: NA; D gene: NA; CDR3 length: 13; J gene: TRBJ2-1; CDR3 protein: CASSLDRVNEQFF; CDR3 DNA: TGTGCCAGCAGCTTGGACAGGGTGAATGAGCAGTTCTTC
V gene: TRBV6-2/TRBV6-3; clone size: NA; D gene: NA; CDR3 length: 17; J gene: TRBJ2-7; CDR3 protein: CASNPLAGGGLSYEQYF; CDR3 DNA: TGTGCCAGCAACCCACTAGCCGGCGGGGGCCTTTCCTACGAGCAGTACTTC
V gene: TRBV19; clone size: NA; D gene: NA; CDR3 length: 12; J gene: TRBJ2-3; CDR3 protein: CASSIGGKGQYF; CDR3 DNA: TGTGCCAGTAGTATAGGAGGGAAAGGGCAGTATTTT
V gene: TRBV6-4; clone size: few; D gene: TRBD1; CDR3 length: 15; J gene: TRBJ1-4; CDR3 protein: CASSEGTGANEKLFF; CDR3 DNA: TGTGCCAGCAGTGAAGGGACAGGGGCGAATGAAAAACTGTTTTTT
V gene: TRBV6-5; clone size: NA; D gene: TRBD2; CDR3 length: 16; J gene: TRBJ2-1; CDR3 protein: CASSYSSGGAPNEQFF; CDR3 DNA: TGTGCCAGCAGTTACTCTAGCGGGGGGGCCCCCAATGAGCAGTTCTTC
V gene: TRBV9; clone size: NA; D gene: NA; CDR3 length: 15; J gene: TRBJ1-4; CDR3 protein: CASSVVGSSNEKLFF; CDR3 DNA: TGTGCCAGCAGCGTAGTCGGGTCATCTAATGAAAAACTGTTTTTT
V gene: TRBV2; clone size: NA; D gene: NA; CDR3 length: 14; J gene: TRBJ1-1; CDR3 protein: CASSWRPTDTEAFF; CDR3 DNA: TGTGCCAGCAGTTGGCGGCCAACGGATACTGAAGCTTTCTTT
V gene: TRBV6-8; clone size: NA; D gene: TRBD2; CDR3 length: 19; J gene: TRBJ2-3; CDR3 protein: CASRGTLAGGAPSTDTQYF; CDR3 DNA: TGTGCCAGCAGGGGGACACTAGCGGGGGGTGCCCCTAGCACAGATACGCAGTATTTT
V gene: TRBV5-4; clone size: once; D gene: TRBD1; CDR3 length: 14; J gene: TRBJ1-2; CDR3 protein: CASSLGQGGYGYTF; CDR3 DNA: TGTGCCAGCAGCTTGGGACAGGGTGGCTATGGCTACACCTTC
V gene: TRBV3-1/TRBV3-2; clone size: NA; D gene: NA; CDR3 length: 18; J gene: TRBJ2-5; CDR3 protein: CASSQDQRVRGRQETQYF; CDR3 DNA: TGTGCCAGCAGCCAAGATCAACGGGTTAGGGGTAGGCAAGAGACCCAGTACTTC
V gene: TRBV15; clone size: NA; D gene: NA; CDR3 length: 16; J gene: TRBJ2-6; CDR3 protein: CATSRTTISGANILTF; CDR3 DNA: TGTGCCACCAGCAGGACAACTATCTCTGGGGCCAACATCCTGACTTTC
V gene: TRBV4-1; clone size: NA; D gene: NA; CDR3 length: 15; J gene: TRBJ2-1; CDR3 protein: CASTPIAISYNEQFF; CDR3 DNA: TGCGCCAGCACCCCCATAGCCATCTCCTACAATGAGCAGTTCTTC
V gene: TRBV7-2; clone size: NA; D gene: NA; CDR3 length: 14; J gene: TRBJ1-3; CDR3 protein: CASRPGDSGNTIYF; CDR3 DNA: TGTGCCAGCAGGCCAGGGGACTCTGGAAACACCATATATTTT
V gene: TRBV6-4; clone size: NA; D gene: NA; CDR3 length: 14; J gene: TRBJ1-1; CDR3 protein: CASSDSWGGTEAFF; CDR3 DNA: TGTGCCAGCAGTGACTCATGGGGAGGGACTGAAGCTTTCTTT
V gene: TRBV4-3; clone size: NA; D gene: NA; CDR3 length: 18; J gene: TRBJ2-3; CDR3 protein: CASSQGSRAGASTDTQYF; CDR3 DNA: TGCGCCAGCAGCCAAGGCTCACGTGCCGGGGCTAGCACAGATACGCAGTATTTT
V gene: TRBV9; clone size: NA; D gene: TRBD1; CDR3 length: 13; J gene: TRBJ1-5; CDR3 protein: CASSSTGDQPQHF; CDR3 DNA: TGTGCCAGCAGCTCCACAGGGGATCAGCCCCAGCATTTT
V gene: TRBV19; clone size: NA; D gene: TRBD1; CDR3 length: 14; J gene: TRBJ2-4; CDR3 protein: CASSYLTGGNIQYF; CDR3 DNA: TGTGCCAGTAGCTACCTGACAGGGGGGAACATTCAGTACTTC
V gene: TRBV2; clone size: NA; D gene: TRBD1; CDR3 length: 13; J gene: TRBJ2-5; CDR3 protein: CASSRQGLETQYF; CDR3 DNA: TGTGCCAGCAGTAGACAGGGTTTGGAGACCCAGTACTTC
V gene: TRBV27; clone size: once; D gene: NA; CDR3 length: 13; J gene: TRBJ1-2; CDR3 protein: CASSLRVNYGYTF; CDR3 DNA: TGTGCCAGCAGTTTAAGGGTTAACTATGGCTACACCTTC
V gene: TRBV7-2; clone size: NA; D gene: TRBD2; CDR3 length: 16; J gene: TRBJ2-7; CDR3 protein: CASSLATGGVINEQYF; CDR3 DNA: TGTGCCAGCAGCTTAGCAACGGGGGGAGTGATTAACGAGCAGTACTTC
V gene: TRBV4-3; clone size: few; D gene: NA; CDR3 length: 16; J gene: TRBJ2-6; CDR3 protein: CASSQDSSSGANVLTF; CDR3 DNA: TGCGCCAGCAGCCAAGATAGTAGCTCTGGGGCCAACGTCCTGACTTTC
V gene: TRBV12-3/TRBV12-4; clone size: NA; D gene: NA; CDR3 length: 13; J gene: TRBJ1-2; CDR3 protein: CASSLGGAEGYTF; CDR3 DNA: TGTGCCAGCAGTTTAGGGGGGGCGGAGGGCTACACCTTC
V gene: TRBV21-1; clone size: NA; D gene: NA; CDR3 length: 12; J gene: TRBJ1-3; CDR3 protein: CASAPFGNTIYF; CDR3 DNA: TGTGCCAGCGCCCCTTTTGGAAACACCATATATTTT
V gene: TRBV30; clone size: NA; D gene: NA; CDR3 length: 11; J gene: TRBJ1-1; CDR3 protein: CAWSGHTEAFF; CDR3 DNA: TGTGCCTGGAGTGGCCACACTGAAGCTTTCTTT
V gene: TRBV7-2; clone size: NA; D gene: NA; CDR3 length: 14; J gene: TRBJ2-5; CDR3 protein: CASSLGLAQETQYF; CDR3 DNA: TGTGCCAGCAGCTTAGGGCTTGCCCAAGAGACCCAGTACTTC
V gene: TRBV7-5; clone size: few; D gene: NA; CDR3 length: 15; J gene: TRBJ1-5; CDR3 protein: CVRSFEPGGRQPQHF; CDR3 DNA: TGTGTCAGAAGCTTCGAGCCCGGGGGTAGACAGCCCCAGCATTTT
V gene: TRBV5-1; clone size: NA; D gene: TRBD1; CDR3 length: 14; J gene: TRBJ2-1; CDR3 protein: CASLGDREERRQFF; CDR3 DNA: TGCGCCAGTCTGGGGGACAGGGAAGAACGGCGGCAGTTCTTC
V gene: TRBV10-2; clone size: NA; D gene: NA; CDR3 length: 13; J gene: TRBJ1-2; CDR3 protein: CASSYNWSKGYTF; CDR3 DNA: TGCGCCAGCAGTTATAATTGGAGTAAGGGCTACACCTTC
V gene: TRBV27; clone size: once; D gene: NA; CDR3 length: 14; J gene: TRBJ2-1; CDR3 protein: CASSKDTYYNEQFF; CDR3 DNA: TGTGCCAGCAGTAAAGACACGTACTACAATGAGCAGTTCTTC
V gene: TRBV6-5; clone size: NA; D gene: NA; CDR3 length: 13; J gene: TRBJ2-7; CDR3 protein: CASSHRAAYEQYF; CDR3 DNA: TGTGCCAGCAGTCACAGGGCGGCCTACGAGCAGTACTTC
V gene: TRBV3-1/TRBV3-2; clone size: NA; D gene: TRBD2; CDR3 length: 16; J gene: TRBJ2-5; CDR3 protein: CASSQDGVGGGETQYF; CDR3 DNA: TGTGCCAGCAGCCAAGACGGGGTCGGGGGGGGAGAGACCCAGTACTTC
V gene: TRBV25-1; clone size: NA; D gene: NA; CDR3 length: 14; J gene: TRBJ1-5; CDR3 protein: CASSELSVNQPQHF; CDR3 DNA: TGTGCCAGCAGTGAATTGTCGGTCAATCAGCCCCAGCATTTT
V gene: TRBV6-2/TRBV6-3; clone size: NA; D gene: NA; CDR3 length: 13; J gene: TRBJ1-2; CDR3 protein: CASSYSGAYGYTF; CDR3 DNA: TGTGCCAGCAGTTACTCTGGTGCCTATGGCTACACCTTC
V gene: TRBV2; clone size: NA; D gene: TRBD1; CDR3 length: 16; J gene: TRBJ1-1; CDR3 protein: CASNLSRDRFTAEAFF; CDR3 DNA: TGTGCCAGCAACTTAAGCCGGGACAGGTTCACGGCTGAAGCTTTCTTT
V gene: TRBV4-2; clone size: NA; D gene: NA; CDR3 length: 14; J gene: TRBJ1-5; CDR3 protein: CASSQADSNQPQHF; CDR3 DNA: TGTGCCAGCAGCCAAGCGGATAGCAATCAGCCCCAGCATTTT
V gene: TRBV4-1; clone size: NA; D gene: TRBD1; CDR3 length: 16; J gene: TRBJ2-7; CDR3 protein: CASSQDPGQGIYEQYF; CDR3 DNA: TGCGCCAGCAGCCAAGACCCGGGACAGGGGATCTACGAGCAGTACTTC
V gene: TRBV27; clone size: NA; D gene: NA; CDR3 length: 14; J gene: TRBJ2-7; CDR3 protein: CASSLKTSQYEQYF; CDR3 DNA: TGTGCCAGCAGTTTAAAAACGTCCCAGTACGAGCAGTACTTC
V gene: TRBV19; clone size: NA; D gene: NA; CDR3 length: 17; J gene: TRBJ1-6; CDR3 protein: CASSIRLGESYNSPLHF; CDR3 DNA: TGTGCCAGTAGTATCCGGCTAGGAGAATCCTATAATTCACCCCTCCACTTT
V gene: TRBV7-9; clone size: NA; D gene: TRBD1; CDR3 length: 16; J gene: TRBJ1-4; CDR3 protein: CASSFQPGTGDEKLFF; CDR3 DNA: TGTGCCAGCAGCTTCCAACCCGGGACAGGGGATGAAAAACTGTTTTTT